This T cell receptor beta chain is drawn from a study of blood T cell repertoires in COVID-19. Study-level background: Sources were T cells, B-cell-depleted T cells, or PBMCs; the material itself was cDNA or gDNA.

Libraries were prepared by immunoSEQ multiplex PCR; TCRdb keeps only in-frame clonotypes and omits some of them. The sample lists approximately 200,000 clones; 80% to 90% were seen once. In this sample, this clone turned up once. This TCR was recovered from an elderly woman with acute or convalescent COVID-19. Sequenced material: peripheral blood.

The CDR3 spells CASSLATGGTDTQYF. The CDR3 nucleotides are TGTGCCAGCAGTCTAGCGACAGGGGGAACAGATACGCAGTATTTT. The chain couples TRBV11-1 to TRBJ2-3; TRBD1 matches at 9 bases. The CDR3 covers 15 residues. V lost 6 bases and J lost 3; bases outside the gene matches: 7. Germline V gene data show CDR1 as SGHAT and CDR2 as FQDESV (reference sequence).